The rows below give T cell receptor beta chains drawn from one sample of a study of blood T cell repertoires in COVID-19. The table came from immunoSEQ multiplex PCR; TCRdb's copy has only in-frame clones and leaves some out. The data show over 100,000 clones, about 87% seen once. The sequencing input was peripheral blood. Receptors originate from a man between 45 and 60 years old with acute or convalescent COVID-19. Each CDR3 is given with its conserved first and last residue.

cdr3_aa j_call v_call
CASRKDRDEITLHF TRBJ1-6 TRBV5-4
CASSLGPRDPQHF TRBJ1-5 TRBV5-6
CASRTVDRSKGGELFF TRBJ2-2 TRBV28
CASSSPDRVALLGEAFF TRBJ1-1 TRBV28
CASSYSQREVLTF TRBJ2-6 TRBV7-2
CASSQEWGQRYGYTF TRBJ1-2 TRBV3-1/TRBV3-2
CASSIRVRDPTDTQYF TRBJ2-3 TRBV19
CASSPLAGGQSEQFF TRBJ2-1 TRBV5-4
CASSLRVSGDTQYF TRBJ2-3 TRBV5-1
CASSYERGSYEQYF TRBJ2-7 TRBV6-5
CASSFPTGVLNTEAFF TRBJ1-1 TRBV13
CASSSLHVNTEAFF TRBJ1-1 TRBV7-2
CASSLALGTAYGYTF TRBJ1-2 TRBV7-2
CASSGRQGEPGETQYF TRBJ2-5 TRBV19
CASSRQASGGWLEQFF TRBJ2-1 TRBV19
CASSVDMASGILGEQYF TRBJ2-7 TRBV9
CASSKRGWGDSYGYTF TRBJ1-2 TRBV19
CANGGDSGYTF TRBJ1-2 TRBV2
CATGGGGPYGPLGANVLTF TRBJ2-6 TRBV9
CASSDPRDGQSYGYTF TRBJ1-2 TRBV25-1
CASSLRTGIHEQYF TRBJ2-7 TRBV5-4
CASSPDRGQPQHF TRBJ1-5 TRBV18